A selection of T cell receptor beta chains follows, all from one sample in a study of blood T cell repertoires in COVID-19. The assay was immunoSEQ multiplex PCR, and TCRdb's table has in-frame clones only and misses some. The repertoire holds 150,000 to 200,000 clones, with approximately 86% as singletons. Sequenced: peripheral blood. The receptors were sampled from a man in his 70s with acute or convalescent COVID-19. Each CDR3 is given with its conserved first and last residue. The D gene is left open where the match is weak. Rows may omit the clone size; those that give it use once, few, many or a size class.

D gene	clone size	V gene	J gene	CDR3 DNA	CDR3 protein
TRBD2	NA	TRBV6-2/TRBV6-3	TRBJ2-1	TGTGCCAGCAGTTACACCCAGCGGGGGGTTACGAGCTCCTACAATGAGCAGTTCTTC	CASSYTQRGVTSSYNEQFF
NA	NA	TRBV4-3	TRBJ1-5	TGCGCCAGCAGCCAAGACCTCTTTGAGGGACAGCCCCAGCATTTT	CASSQDLFEGQPQHF
NA	NA	TRBV7-3	TRBJ1-3	TGTGCCAGCAGCTTCCAGACAGCTGGAAACACCATATATTTT	CASSFQTAGNTIYF
NA	NA	TRBV7-2	TRBJ2-5	TGTGCCAGCGGACGGGGGTGGGAGACCCAGTACTTC	CASGRGWETQYF
TRBD1	NA	TRBV28	TRBJ1-6	TGTGCCGCCGACAGGGGCCGTTTCGGAGATTCACCCCTCCACTTT	CAADRGRFGDSPLHF
TRBD2	NA	TRBV4-2	TRBJ2-1	TGTGCCAGCAGCTCCCGGACTAGCGGGGGACTGGGCGAGCAGTTCTTC	CASSSRTSGGLGEQFF
TRBD2	NA	TRBV4-1	TRBJ2-3	TGCGCCAGCAGCCATTCCCCTCCCGGGGGGGCCACAGATACGCAGTATTTT	CASSHSPPGGATDTQYF
NA	NA	TRBV9	TRBJ1-4	TGTGCCAGCAGCGTATCCGGGGCAACTAATGAAAAACTGTTTTTT	CASSVSGATNEKLFF
NA	few	TRBV2	TRBJ1-1	TGTGCCAGCAGTGTGACCCAGCAGCGAACTGAAGCTTTCTTT	CASSVTQQRTEAFF
NA	once	TRBV19	TRBJ2-7	TGTGCCAGTAGTATAGGCGCAGGGACCTACGAGCAGTACTTC	CASSIGAGTYEQYF
NA	NA	TRBV3-1/TRBV3-2	TRBJ2-7	TGTGCCAGCAGCCGGAGAGGCGAAAACGAGCAGTACTTC	CASSRRGENEQYF
NA	NA	TRBV7-2	TRBJ2-3	TGTGCCAGCAGCCCCGGCCAACTCCGTGGGCTTACGCAGTATTTT	CASSPGQLRGLTQYF
NA	NA	TRBV21-1	TRBJ2-7	TGTGCCAGCAGCAAAGTGAACGAGCGGGTGACCTTGGGCGAGCAGTACTTC	CASSKVNERVTLGEQYF
NA	NA	TRBV2	TRBJ2-7	TGTGCCAGCAGTCCCAGCTCCTACGAGCAGTACTTC	CASSPSSYEQYF